Included here is one T cell receptor beta chain sequence, with context. The antigen remains unidentified. The study ran its PCR with 60 Vbeta and 13 Jbeta primers. The assay was immunoSEQ multiplex PCR, and TCRdb's table has in-frame clones only and misses some. The sample table includes about 49,000 clones. This sample was taken from a study of cytomegalovirus exposure and HLA in healthy donors. Regarding the study as a whole: An analysis that came later showed most CMV-associated TCR beta chains appearing HLA-restricted.

The CDR3 length is 15 residues. Germline values: CDR1 SGHRS, CDR2 YFSETQ. V lost 4 bases to trimming and J lost 7 bases; unmatched junction nucleotides: 9. V is TRBV5-1 and J is TRBJ1-4, with 8 bases matching TRBD1. The clonotype originates from a man younger than 30 in good health and CMV-seropositive. Sequenced input: PBMCs. Here the CDR3 DNA reads TGCGCCAGCAGCAATCAGGGGGCGGATAGTGAAAAACTGTTTTTT. Protein: CASSNQGADSEKLFF.